The TCR beta chain under discussion was sequenced for a study of cytomegalovirus exposure and HLA in healthy donors. Study-level results: Associated with HLA alleles at 0.05 false discovery rate in a later analysis were 16,951 TCR beta sequences.

The PCR contained 60 Vbeta and 13 Jbeta primers. Sequencing used immunoSEQ multiplex PCR; TCRdb keeps in-frame clones, though not all of them. The data contain 110,000 to 150,000 clones, 75% of them singletons. CDR1 and CDR2 from the germline V gene are LNHDA and SQIVND (reference sequence). CDR3 size: 14 residues. Trimming removed 10 bases at V and 3 bases at J, with 19 bases between. As to this clone: Its antigen is not known.

The rearrangement joins TRBV19 to TRBJ2-7; D is perhaps TRBD1 (5 bases). Sequencing used PBMCs. The source of this sequence is a man between 40 and 49 years old in good health and CMV-seronegative. In nucleotides, the CDR3 is TGTGCCACCCGAAGGACCGCAGGGTTCTACGAGCAGTACTTC. Its protein is CATRRTAGFYEQYF.